Listed here is a single T cell receptor beta chain. Living in 20 to 30 US areas, the participants were between 18 and 89 years of age. Clones were sequenced by immunoSEQ multiplex PCR, and TCRdb holds only the in-frame ones, with some missing. Of approximately 300,000 clones in the sample, about 92% were seen once. This record belongs to a study of blood T cell repertoires in COVID-19. Germline CDR1 reads LGHDT; CDR2 reads YNNKEL (reference sequence). There are 16 residues in the CDR3. V was pared by 0 bases and J by 8 bases, with 10 bases of the junction left unmatched. V and J are TRBV3-1 (or the pseudogene TRBV3-2) and TRBJ2-1; TRBD2 matches at 7 bases. This sequence originates from a woman aged 30 to 39 who had recovered from COVID-19. Sequenced sample: PBMCs or T cells enriched from blood (not recorded which). The CDR3 sequence: CASSQDSSGKSHEQFF. CDR3 nucleotides: TGTGCCAGCAGCCAAGATTCCAGCGGGAAGTCCCATGAGCAGTTCTTC.